This passage covers 15 T cell receptor beta chains from one sample sequenced in a study of T cell repertoires in cytomegalovirus infection. MiXCR, applied by TCRdb to the reads, yields one record per CDR3 protein. Of roughly 280,000 distinct CDR3 sequences listed, roughly 13% were seen once; the top ten hold roughly 8.9%. The sample taken for sequencing was PBMCs. These TCRs come from a human donor in good health (CMV status not recorded). Some clones in this sample may be carry-over from other donors' samples.

This chain links TRBV28 with TRBJ2-2; the match to TRBD2 covers 7 bases. The germline CDR1 and CDR2 sequences are MDHEN and SYDVKM. CDR3 size: 14 residues. Trimming removed 6 bases from V and 6 bases from J; junction bases left unmatched: 7. The CDR3 DNA sequence: TGTGCCAGCAGGTTGGGACTAACCCCCGGGGAGCTGTTTTTT. The encoded protein is CASRLGLTPGELFF.

The CDR3 loop is CASMGRTGELFF. The CDR3 DNA reads TGTGCCAGCATGGGGCGCACCGGGGAGCTGTTTTTT. This rearrangement joins TRBV2 to TRBJ2-2; perhaps TRBD1 as D (5 bases). The V end lost 7 bases, the J end lost 4 bases, and 7 bases lay between the germline ends. CDR3 length: 12 residues. CDR1 and CDR2 (germline): SNHLY, FYNNEI. Looking up the rest from reference TRBV2 and TRBJ2-2 gives the full variable domain: EPEVTQTPSHQVTQMGQEVILRCVPISNHLYFYWYRQILGQKVEFLVSFYNNEISEKSEIFDDQFSVERPDGSNFTLKIRSTKLEDSAMYFCASMGRTGELFFGEGSRLTVL.

The chain has TRBV7-9 and TRBJ2-7; D gene uncertain. This CDR3 region has 15 residues. Germline CDR1 SEHNR, CDR2 FQNEAQ (reference sequence). V lost 1 base and J lost 0, with 10 bases in between. The CDR3 DNA reads TGTGCCAGCAGCTTAGTAGGTATTGGCTCCTACGAGCAGTACTTC. It yields the protein CASSLVGIGSYEQYF.

At least ten counts were recorded for this clonotype. The chain carries TRBV7-3 and TRBJ2-1; D might be TRBD2 (5 bases). The CDR3 is made up of 15 amino acids. Trimming removed 1 base from V and 3 bases from J, with 10 bases in between. Germline-derived CDR1 and CDR2 are SGHTA and FQGTGA. CDR3 coding DNA: TGTGCCAGCAGCTTAATACCTCGGGGCTACAATGAGCAGTTCTTC. This encodes CASSLIPRGYNEQFF.

The chain links TRBV2 to TRBJ2-2; 9 positions agree with TRBD2. Per germline, CDR1 SNHLY and CDR2 FYNNEI. The CDR3 loop spans 16 amino acids. J lost 3 bases, V lost 6 bases, and 8 bases had no gene match. This CDR3 reads CASSEGAGGYTGELFF. CDR3 bases: TGTGCCAGCAGCGAGGGGGCGGGAGGGTACACCGGGGAGCTGTTTTTT.

This clonotype was counted at least ten times. The V gene is TRBV7-2, the J gene TRBJ1-1; no firm D call. The CDR3 runs to 13 residues. In germline, CDR1 is SGHTA, CDR2 FQGNSA. Between the trimmed V and J ends, which lost 5 bases and 9 bases, there was a span of 16 bases. As DNA, the CDR3 is TGTGCCAGCAGCCCCTCGTTAGGGTCTCAAGCTTTCTTT. It specifies CASSPSLGSQAFF.

The CDR3 is CSVDSGGGYTF. The CDR3 DNA reads TGCAGCGTTGATTCGGGGGGCGGCTACACCTTC. The rearrangement links TRBV29-1 to TRBJ1-2; D perhaps matches TRBD1 (6 bases). CDR1 is SQVTM and CDR2 is ANQGSEA in the germline V gene. CDR3 length: 11 residues. The V end was cut by 3 bases, the J end by 8 bases, with 10 bases between.

This clonotype was detected only a few times. The J gene is TRBJ1-5, the V gene TRBV28; 9 bases agree with TRBD1. There are 18 residues in the CDR3. V was pared by 1 base and J by 0 bases, with 7 bases of the junction left unmatched. The germline CDR1 and CDR2 sequences are MDHEN and SYDVKM. The CDR3, as DNA: TGTGCCAGCAGTTTATACCGGACAGGGGCATATAGCAATCAGCCCCAGCATTTT. Translated: CASSLYRTGAYSNQPQHF.

Many counts were recorded for this clonotype. The rearrangement joins TRBV28 to TRBJ2-5, with 15 bases that match TRBD2. The CDR3 extends over 16 amino acids. CDR1 and CDR2 (germline): MDHEN, SYDVKM. J gave up 5 bases and V 6 bases, and 7 bases lay outside the gene matches. For the CDR3, the DNA is TGTGCCAGCAGCTCCGGGACTAGCGGGAGGCCGGAGACCCAGTACTTC. Encoded protein: CASSSGTSGRPETQYF.

The rearrangement joins TRBV29-1 to TRBJ2-5, with 9 nucleotides matching TRBD1. Germline V gene lookup returns CDR1 SQVTM and CDR2 ANQGSEA. V lost 5 bases and J lost 5; bases outside the gene matches: 6. This CDR3 region has 13 residues. For the CDR3, the DNA is TGCAGCGTTCCACAGGGGGCGGTGGAGACCCAGTACTTC. Its protein is CSVPQGAVETQYF. The variable domain in full, completed from reference TRBV29-1 and TRBJ2-5, reads SAVISQKPSRDICQRGTSLTIQCQVDSQVTMMFWYRQQPGQSLTLIATANQGSEATYESGFVIDKFPISRPNLTFSTLTVSNMSPEDSSIYLCSVPQGAVETQYFGPGTRLLVL.

This clonotype was observed many times. The V and J genes are TRBV5-6 and TRBJ1-1; 12 nucleotides match TRBD1. The germline gives CDR1 SGHDT, CDR2 YYEEEE. The CDR3 is 19 residues long. Trimming took 2 bases from V and 0 from J; bases not matched to a gene: 11. CDR3 DNA sequence: TGTGCCAGCAGCTTCGTGGGACAGGGGGCGAGGAGAATGAACACTGAAGCTTTCTTT. Its protein product is CASSFVGQGARRMNTEAFF. Drawing the rest from reference TRBV5-6 and TRBJ1-1, the complete variable domain is DAGVTQSPTHLIKTRGQQVTLRCSPKSGHDTVSWYQQALGQGPQFIFQYYEEEERQRGNFPDRFSGHQFPNYSSELNVNALLLGDSALYLCASSFVGQGARRMNTEAFFGQGTRLTVV.

The table lists this clonotype with many counts. The gene calls are TRBV12-3 or TRBV12-4 and TRBJ1-2; D is possibly TRBD1 (5 bases). CDR3 length: 15 residues. V lost 1 base and J 7 bases, leaving 16 bases between the germline ends. CDR3 sequence reads: CASSLGGQSFPGYTF. DNA of the CDR3: TGTGCCAGCAGTTTAGGGGGCCAGAGTTTTCCTGGCTACACCTTC.

This sequence joins TRBV20-1 and TRBJ1-3; D is unresolved. The germline V and J ends were trimmed by 2 bases and 1 base, with 9 bases remaining between them. The V gene's germline CDR1 is DFQATT and CDR2 SNEGSKA (reference sequence). CDR3 length: 14 amino acids. This CDR3 reads CSARSDQSGNTIYF. CDR3 sequence (DNA): TGCAGTGCTAGATCCGACCAGTCTGGAAACACCATATATTTT.

This clonotype was recorded at least ten times. The V and J genes are TRBV28 and TRBJ1-1, with a weak D call TRBD1 (6 bases). Germline values: CDR1 MDHEN, CDR2 SYDVKM. The V end was cut by 7 bases, the J end by 2 bases, with 17 bases between. This CDR3 has 15 residues. The chain's CDR3 is CASTSGTRLNTEAFF. DNA for the CDR3: TGTGCCAGCACATCCGGGACAAGACTCAACACTGAAGCTTTCTTT.

Ten or more counts support this clonotype. The V gene is TRBV7-9, the J gene TRBJ1-2; TRBD1 is a possible D gene (6 bases). Germline lookup yields CDR1 SEHNR and CDR2 FQNEAQ (reference sequence). This CDR3 is built from 14 residues. The germline V and J ends were trimmed by 3 bases and 7 bases, with 15 bases remaining between them. The CDR3 DNA sequence: TGTGCCAGCAGCTTCCCCGGGGACACCCCTGGCTACACCTTC. Its translation: CASSFPGDTPGYTF.